The entry below gives a single TCR beta chain sequence along with its context. The data derive from a study of T cell changes during pregnancy in multiple sclerosis. With 4 bases clipped from V and 8 bases from J, the junction kept 6 bases outside the gene matches. CDR3 length: 15 amino acids. Germline CDR1 and CDR2: SGHTA and FQGTGA. TCRdb keeps only in-frame clones here, not all; method: immunoSEQ multiplex PCR. The repertoire holds about 17,000 clones, with 85% to 90% as singletons. The receptor comes from a female donor with multiple sclerosis, enrolled in a pregnancy study. The chain couples TRBV7-3 to TRBJ2-1; 12 bases are shared with TRBD2. Here the sequenced sample was CD8+ T cells from peripheral blood mononuclear cells, taken after pregnancy. CDR3 amino acids: CASSSLAGGVDEQFF. The CDR3, as DNA: TGTGCCAGCAGCTCACTAGCGGGAGGTGTCGATGAGCAGTTCTTC.